Listed here are 29 T cell receptor beta chains from one sample, sequenced in a study of OX40 agonist ivuxolimab in advanced cancers. Sequencing used immunoSEQ multiplex PCR; TCRdb keeps in-frame clones, though not all of them. The sample has around 76,000 clones, 65% to 90% seen once; the top ten hold 1.1%. Sequences were derived from CD4+ or CD8+ T cells sorted from blood, sampled in a trial of the OX40 agonist ivuxolimab. These TCRs come from an adult with an advanced solid tumor such as melanoma, head and neck, liver or kidney cancer.

This clone was found a few times. J is TRBJ1-5 and V is TRBV19; 7 bases map to TRBD1. The ends lost 7 bases at V and 0 bases at J; junction bases unmatched: 6. The CDR3 extends over 15 amino acids. Germline CDR1 is LNHDA and CDR2 is SQIVND (reference sequence). CDR3 sequence reads: CASTRDSYSNQPQHF. The CDR3 DNA is TGTGCCAGTACTAGGGACAGCTATAGCAATCAGCCCCAGCATTTT.

In DNA form, the CDR3 reads TGTGCCAGCAGCCGGCCGGGACAGGGGCAAGAGACCCAGTACTTC. Its translation: CASSRPGQGQETQYF. The chain recombines TRBV5-6 with TRBJ2-5; 10 bases are a match to TRBD1. In germline, CDR1 is SGHDT, CDR2 YYEEEE. V trimming: 4 bases; J trimming: 2 bases; junction bases outside the gene matches: 5. The CDR3 runs 15 residues.

The rearrangement links TRBV18 to TRBJ2-1, with D perhaps TRBD1 or TRBD2 (6 bases each). Germline-derived CDR1 and CDR2 are KGHSH and LQKENI. The ends were cut back, 0 bases at V and 0 bases at J, with 12 bases in the middle. The CDR3 runs 17 residues. The chain's CDR3 is CASSPPQGGSSYNEQFF. CDR3 DNA sequence: TGTGCCAGCTCACCACCTCAAGGGGGGAGCTCCTACAATGAGCAGTTCTTC.

The chain is built from TRBV6-6 and TRBJ1-5; the D is unclear. The germline V and J ends were trimmed by 11 bases and 1 base, with 21 bases remaining between them. The CDR3 is 16 amino acids. Germline assignment: CDR1 MNHNY and CDR2 SVGAGI (reference sequence). The CDR3: CAVAPTVTVSNQPQHF. The CDR3, as DNA: TGTGCCGTCGCCCCCACGGTCACGGTGAGCAATCAGCCCCAGCATTTT.

The chain employs TRBV5-1 and TRBJ1-2, with unresolved D. Germline values: CDR1 SGHRS, CDR2 YFSETQ. Trimming took off 0 bases at V and 5 bases at J, with 11 bases between the two ends. The CDR3 is 14 amino acids. For the CDR3, the DNA is TGCGCCAGCAGCTTGGCCGGTCAGAGGTATGGCTACACCTTC. Amino acid sequence: CASSLAGQRYGYTF. Full variable domain (rest looked up from reference TRBV5-1 and TRBJ1-2): KAGVTQTPRYLIKTRGQQVTLSCSPISGHRSVSWYQQTPGQGLQFLFEYFSETQRNKGNFPGRFSGRQFSNSRSEMNVSTLELGDSALYLCASSLAGQRYGYTFGSGTRLTVV.

This clone has more than one count but fewer than ten. The gene calls are TRBV15 and TRBJ1-5, with 11 nucleotides matching TRBD1. CDR1 is LNHNV, CDR2 YYDKDF, per germline (reference sequence). The CDR3 is 15 residues long. J gave up 6 bases and V 5 bases, and 6 bases lay outside the gene matches. The CDR3 nucleotides read TGTGCCACCAGCCGCGGACAGGGGGCTGGTCAGCCCCAGCATTTT. Its protein is CATSRGQGAGQPQHF.

This chain connects TRBV7-8 to TRBJ1-3; D is ambiguous. V lost 0 bases to trimming and J lost 4 bases, with 16 bases between them. Germline-derived CDR1 and CDR2 are SGHVS and FQNEAQ. The CDR3 extends over 17 amino acids. The DNA for the CDR3 is TGTGCCAGCAGCTTAGCGACGAAGACCACAACAGGAAACACCATATATTTT. Its protein is CASSLATKTTTGNTIYF.

This clone was detected only a few times. The gene calls are TRBV4-1 and TRBJ2-1; 12 nucleotides align to TRBD2. The J segment lost 6 bases and the V segment lost 6 bases, leaving 6 bases of the junction unmatched. Germline values: CDR1 MGHRA, CDR2 YSYEKL. The CDR3 sequence is 15 residues long. This chain's CDR3 is CASRLGLAGSNEQFF. The CDR3 DNA follows: TGCGCCAGCAGGCTCGGACTAGCGGGGAGCAATGAGCAGTTCTTC.

The chain links TRBV15 to TRBJ2-7; tentative D call: TRBD2 (5 bases). The CDR3 has 14 residues. V was trimmed by 1 base and J by 2 bases, leaving 9 bases between them. Germline V gene lookup returns CDR1 LNHNV and CDR2 YYDKDF (reference sequence). In nucleotides, the CDR3 is TGTGCCACCAGCAGAGCGAGAGGGACCTACGAGCAGTACTTC. This gives the protein CATSRARGTYEQYF.

The genes are TRBV7-9 and TRBJ2-1; TRBD1 is a possible D gene (6 bases). V lost 2 bases and J lost 8, with 19 bases in between. Per germline, CDR1 SEHNR and CDR2 FQNEAQ (reference sequence). CDR3 size: 16 residues. The CDR3 sequence: CASSLLRTVDLHEQFF. CDR3 DNA: TGTGCCAGCAGCTTACTTCGGACAGTAGATCTGCATGAGCAGTTCTTC.

This clone has a handful of counts. The chain carries TRBV6-5 and TRBJ1-1, with D tentatively TRBD1 (5 bases). Germline V gene sequence: CDR1 MNHEY, CDR2 SVGAGI. The CDR3 totals 16 residues. Trimming stripped 0 bases from V and 5 bases from J, with 16 bases between. The CDR3 region is CASSYSQWDPGTEAFF. CDR3 nucleotide sequence: TGTGCCAGCAGTTACTCACAGTGGGACCCAGGTACTGAAGCTTTCTTT.

As concerns this clone: One base away lies a much larger clone, so this may be a sequencing read error. Other DNA sequences in this sample translate to the same CDR3. The chain carries TRBV5-1 and TRBJ1-2; no clear D gene. The ends were cut back, 0 bases at V and 2 bases at J, with 5 bases in the middle. Germline assignment: CDR1 SGHRS and CDR2 YFSETQ. This CDR3 contains 13 residues. The CDR3 is CASSLDTNYGYTF. CDR3 nucleotides: TGCGCCAGCAGCTTGGACACCAACTATGGCTACACCTTC.

This clone was recorded a few times. The V and J genes are TRBV6-5 and TRBJ2-1; no clear D. The CDR3 totals 15 residues. CDR1 and CDR2 (germline): MNHEY, SVGAGI. V lost 0 bases and J 4 bases, leaving 10 bases between the germline ends. Here the CDR3 DNA reads TGTGCCAGCAGTTACTCTGTGATAGGGTACAATGAGCAGTTCTTC. It is translated as CASSYSVIGYNEQFF.

V is TRBV7-8 and J is TRBJ2-7, with D possibly TRBD2 on 6 matching bases. Between the trimmed V and J ends, which lost 5 bases and 6 bases, there was a span of 11 bases. Germline V gene sequence: CDR1 SGHVS, CDR2 FQNEAQ. CDR3 size: 12 residues. The CDR3 protein is CASSQDYLEQYF. DNA for the CDR3: TGTGCCAGCAGCCAGGACTACCTCGAGCAGTACTTC. Together with reference TRBV7-8 and TRBJ2-7, the CDR3 gives the full variable domain: GAGVSQSPRYKVAKRGQDVALRCDPISGHVSLFWYQQALGQGPEFLTYFQNEAQLDKSGLPSDRFFAERPEGSVSTLKIQRTQQEDSAVYLCASSQDYLEQYFGPGTRLTVT.

This chain connects TRBV4-2 to TRBJ1-1, with TRBD1 matching over 8 bases. With 1 base clipped from V and 3 bases from J, the junction kept 4 bases outside the gene matches. CDR3 length: 15 amino acids. Germline CDR1 LGHNA, CDR2 YNFKEQ. The CDR3 loop is CASSQGTGMDTEAFF. CDR3 bases: TGTGCCAGCAGCCAAGGGACAGGGATGGACACTGAAGCTTTCTTT.

The chain combines TRBV27 with TRBJ2-2; 9 bases align to TRBD2. The CDR3 extends over 15 amino acids. Germline trimming cut 2 bases from V and 6 bases from J; bases unmatched to any gene: 4. Germline V lookup: CDR1 MNHEY, CDR2 SMNVEV (reference sequence). CDR3 nucleotide sequence: TGTGCCAGCAGTTTAGCTCTAGCGGGGCCCGGGGAGCTGTTTTTT. Translating it yields CASSLALAGPGELFF.

The gene calls are TRBV5-4 and TRBJ2-3, with 10 nucleotides matching TRBD2. This CDR3 is built from 16 residues. The V and J ends lost 4 bases and 2 bases, in that order; junction bases with no gene match: 7. CDR1 SGHNT and CDR2 YYREEE come from the germline V gene (reference sequence). The CDR3 region has the DNA TGTGCCAGCAGCGTACCGCTAGCGGGGGACACAGATACGCAGTATTTT. This gives the protein CASSVPLAGDTDTQYF.

The rearrangement joins TRBV5-4 to TRBJ1-6, with D maybe TRBD1 (5 bases). There are 15 residues in the CDR3. Trimming took off 5 bases at V and 0 bases at J, with 9 bases between the two ends. Germline V CDR1 and CDR2: SGHNT, YYREEE (reference sequence). In DNA form, the CDR3 reads TGTGCCAGCAGTGAAAGGGGCTCCTATAATTCACCCCTCCACTTT. Amino acids: CASSERGSYNSPLHF.

The CDR3 DNA reads TGTGCCAGCAGTTTACTCGCCGGGGCCTATGAGCAGTTCTTC. Translated: CASSLLAGAYEQFF. The genes are TRBV27 and TRBJ2-1; D may be TRBD1 or TRBD2 (5 bases each). V was shortened by 2 bases and J by 8 bases, with 13 bases between the two germline ends. Germline V gene data show CDR1 as MNHEY and CDR2 as SMNVEV (reference sequence). The CDR3 contains 14 residues.

CDR3 residues: CASSVGGAATNEKLFF. The CDR3 coding sequence is TGTGCCAGCAGCGTAGGGGGGGCTGCCACTAATGAAAAACTGTTTTTT. The gene calls are TRBV9 and TRBJ1-4; D might be TRBD1 (6 bases). V was shortened by 0 bases and J by 2 bases, with 11 bases between the two germline ends. Germline CDR1 reads SGDLS; CDR2 reads YYNGEE. CDR3 length: 16 residues.

The rearrangement uses TRBV5-1 and TRBJ2-1, with 7 bases identical to TRBD1. CDR1 is SGHRS, CDR2 YFSETQ, per germline. The CDR3 covers 14 residues. With 6 bases clipped from V and 4 bases from J, the junction kept 7 bases outside the gene matches. The CDR3 spells CASTYRGTYNEQFF. As DNA, the CDR3 is TGCGCCAGCACCTACAGGGGTACTTACAATGAGCAGTTCTTC. Full variable domain (rest looked up from reference TRBV5-1 and TRBJ2-1): KAGVTQTPRYLIKTRGQQVTLSCSPISGHRSVSWYQQTPGQGLQFLFEYFSETQRNKGNFPGRFSGRQFSNSRSEMNVSTLELGDSALYLCASTYRGTYNEQFFGPGTRLTVL.

Comments on this clone: One end of the junction does not line up with germline, which may come from a read error. Here the CDR3 reads CASSPDRGGLDF. The CDR3 DNA sequence: TGTGCCAGCTCACCGGATCGGGGGGGCTTGGACTTC. The rearrangement uses TRBV18 and TRBJ2-4; 8 nucleotides line up with TRBD2. The germline gives CDR1 KGHSH, CDR2 LQKENI. There are 12 residues in the CDR3. Drawing the rest from reference TRBV18 and TRBJ2-4, the complete variable domain is NAGVMQNPRHLVRRRGQEARLRCSPMKGHSHVYWYRQLPEEGLKFMVYLQKENIIDESGMPKERFSAEFPKEGPSILRIQQVVRGDSAAYFCASSPDRGGLDFGAGTRLSVL.

The chain is built from TRBV5-1 and TRBJ1-2, with D hard to call. V was clipped by 4 bases and J by 8 bases, with 18 bases between them. Germline CDR1 and CDR2: SGHRS and YFSETQ. The CDR3 is 14 residues long. CDR3 in amino acids: CASSRPAALEGYTF. CDR3 DNA: TGCGCCAGCAGCCGACCTGCAGCCCTTGAAGGCTACACCTTC.

This chain connects TRBV5-1 to TRBJ2-4; 11 bases line up with TRBD1. Germline V CDR1 and CDR2: SGHRS, YFSETQ. After removal of 4 bases from V and 2 bases from J, the junction contained 5 bases not matched to a gene. The CDR3 loop spans 16 amino acids. The CDR3 coding sequence is TGCGCCAGCAGCGAGGGACAGGGGGGATCCAAAAACATTCAGTACTTC. Its translation: CASSEGQGGSKNIQYF.

The chain couples TRBV15 to TRBJ1-5; D not resolved. Between the trimmed V and J ends, which lost 0 bases and 7 bases, there was a span of 7 bases. CDR3 size: 13 residues. Germline values: CDR1 LNHNV, CDR2 YYDKDF (reference sequence). CDR3 loop: CATSRDWGQPQHF. The CDR3 DNA follows: TGTGCCACCAGCAGAGATTGGGGACAGCCCCAGCATTTT.

The chain recombines TRBV4-3 with TRBJ1-2; tentatively, D is TRBD1 (6 bases). V lost 2 bases to trimming and J lost 2 bases, with 15 bases between them. The CDR3 extends over 16 amino acids. Germline V gene lookup returns CDR1 LGHNA and CDR2 YSLEER. CDR3: CASSQLFKGGNYGYTF. CDR3 bases: TGCGCCAGCAGCCAACTTTTCAAAGGGGGAAACTATGGCTACACCTTC.

This chain uses TRBV27 with TRBJ2-1; D is uncertain. CDR1 is MNHEY and CDR2 is SMNVEV in the germline V gene (reference sequence). V lost 2 bases, J lost 10 bases, and 9 bases lay in between. The CDR3 loop spans 12 amino acids. Here the CDR3 DNA reads TGTGCCAGCAGTTTAAATTTCAACGAGCAGTTCTTC. Its protein product is CASSLNFNEQFF.

The rearrangement links TRBV6-6 to TRBJ1-5; 11 bases map to TRBD1. CDR3 length: 16 residues. With V trimmed by 5 bases and J by 4 bases, 7 bases remained unmatched. In germline, CDR1 is MNHNY, CDR2 SVGAGI (reference sequence). The CDR3 coding sequence is TGTGCCAGCAGTCTACGAGGACAGGGGGCAAATCAGCCCCAGCATTTT. It encodes CASSLRGQGANQPQHF.

This sequence joins TRBV5-1 and TRBJ2-7; 7 positions agree with TRBD1. The V and J ends lost 3 bases and 3 bases, in that order; junction bases with no gene match: 3. CDR3 length equals 13 residues. CDR1 is SGHRS, CDR2 YFSETQ, per germline. DNA for the CDR3: TGCGCCAGCAGCTCGGACAGGTTCTACGAGCAGTACTTC. Translated: CASSSDRFYEQYF.